This is a list of T cell receptor beta chains from one sample in a study of immune evolution from preneoplasia to lung adenocarcinoma. TCRdb's table, derived via immunoSEQ multiplex PCR, lists solely in-frame clones and lacks some. Among about 7,200 clones, approximately 79% were seen once, and the ten largest hold roughly a sixth. The sequenced sample was FFPE adjacent normal lung tissue. These receptors all stem from a person in their 70s with lung adenocarcinoma. Both conserved end residues are part of each CDR3. Fields, in order: V gene, J gene, CDR3 protein.

TRBV28	TRBJ2-7	CASSSHTREQYF
TRBV18	TRBJ1-2	CASSPSGEYYGYTF
TRBV10-3	TRBJ1-1	CAISDRGTEAFF
TRBV28	TRBJ1-4	CASTGEYEKLFF
TRBV7-8	TRBJ1-2	CASSARELNNYGYTF
TRBV7-2	TRBJ1-1	CASSLSSQVATEAFF
TRBV10-3	TRBJ1-1	CAISESGRLATEAFF
TRBV28	TRBJ1-6	CASSSPRVTPLHF
TRBV29-1	TRBJ2-1	CSGRDSRYNEQFF
TRBV27	TRBJ1-2	CASSFLGQGLGYTF
TRBV11-3	TRBJ2-7	CASSKNQGYEQYF
TRBV2	TRBJ2-1	CASRGTSGGSYNEQFF
TRBV6-5	TRBJ1-1	CASSYRVTYTEAFF
TRBV5-1	TRBJ1-4	CASSRQGMNEKLFF
TRBV2	TRBJ1-2	CASSSGRGHGYTF
TRBV5-1	TRBJ1-1	CASSTDRGTEAFF
TRBV2	TRBJ2-1	CAISPGLLYNEQFF
TRBV18	TRBJ2-3	CASSPQGRSDTQYF
TRBV19	TRBJ2-7	CASSTGTGGSYEQYF
TRBV6-5	TRBJ1-2	CASSWGTGSGYTF
TRBV7-9	TRBJ1-1	CASSLGETSEAFF
TRBV6-1	TRBJ2-5	CASRPTGGVETQYF
TRBV4-1	TRBJ1-3	CASSQGGQLSGNTIYF
TRBV4-1	TRBJ1-4	CASSQSEGQGREKLFF
TRBV4-2	TRBJ2-3	CASSHPATGTSGGGTQYF
TRBV4-2	TRBJ2-3	CASSQDMQRGHTDTQYF
TRBV5-1	TRBJ1-6	CASSWDSSSSYNSPLHF
TRBV7-9	TRBJ1-1	CASSRKGGGNTEAFF
TRBV5-1	TRBJ1-3	CASSLSQGSSGNTIYF